The clone carrying this TCR beta chain was counted a few times. The CDR3 has 16 amino acids. Germline lookup yields CDR1 SNHLY and CDR2 FYNNEI. With V trimmed by 3 bases and J by 13 bases, 17 bases remained unmatched. The sample originates from a study of blood T cell repertoires in COVID-19. Study-wide context: Some COVID-19 samples were acute and others convalescent; all came from the United States, Italy and Spain. Sample material is recorded as cDNA or gDNA derived from T cells, B-cell-depleted T cells, or PBMCs.

Those enrolled in Seattle joined during active infection and were followed longitudinally afterward. Source study methods: Scientists estimated how many nucleated cells there were by amplifying reference gene primers. Some clones are missing from TCRdb's copy, which holds only in-frame ones; the method was immunoSEQ multiplex PCR. D and trimming were read from the DNA, whereas the V and J calls and clone size are those reported in that table. The table lists under 450,000 clones, about 91% of them singletons. The sequence came from a woman aged 50 to 60 with COVID-19, enrolled during active disease. V is TRBV2 and J is TRBJ1-4; 7 bases match TRBD1. The sequencing sample was made of peripheral blood. The CDR3 here is CASSEAGQVPRGVLFF. The CDR3, as DNA: TGTGCCAGCAGTGAGGCCGGACAGGTCCCCAGGGGGGTACTGTTTTTT. The full variable domain, in which reference TRBV2 and TRBJ1-4 provide the parts outside the CDR3, is EPEVTQTPSHQVTQMGQEVILRCVPISNHLYFYWYRQILGQKVEFLVSFYNNEISEKSEIFDDQFSVERPDGSNFTLKIRSTKLEDSAMYFCASSEAGQVPRGVLFFGSGTQLSVL.